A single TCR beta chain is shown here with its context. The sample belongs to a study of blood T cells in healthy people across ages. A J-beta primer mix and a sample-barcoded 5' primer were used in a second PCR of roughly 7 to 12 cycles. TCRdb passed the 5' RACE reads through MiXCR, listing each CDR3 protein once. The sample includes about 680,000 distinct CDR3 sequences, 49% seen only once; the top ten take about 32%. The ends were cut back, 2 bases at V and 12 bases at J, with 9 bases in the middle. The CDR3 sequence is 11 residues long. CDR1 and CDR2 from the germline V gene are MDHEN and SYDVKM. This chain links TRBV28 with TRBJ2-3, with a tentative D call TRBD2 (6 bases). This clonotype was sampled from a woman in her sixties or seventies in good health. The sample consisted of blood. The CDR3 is CASSLGGSQYF. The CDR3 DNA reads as TGTGCCAGCAGTTTAGGAGGGTCCCAGTATTTT.